The 2 T cell receptor beta chains below all came from one sample that was sequenced in a study of beta chain features in type 1 diabetes. Expressed TCRB transcripts were sequenced because the isolated RNA had all been reverse transcribed beforehand. The assay was immunoSEQ multiplex PCR, and TCRdb's table has in-frame clones only and misses some. The sample comprises 300,000 to 400,000 clones, 7.5% to 9% of which are singletons, and around 0.45% rests with the top ten. Specimen: central memory CD4+ T cells from blood. The origin of the receptors is a woman aged 18-29 years in good health.

This clone was seen ten or more times. The gene calls are TRBV7-8 and TRBJ1-4; maybe TRBD1 (6 bases). V was cut by 5 bases and J by 4 bases, with 11 bases left in between. Germline-derived CDR1 and CDR2 are SGHVS and FQNEAQ. The CDR3 totals 14 residues. The CDR3 region has the DNA TGTGCCAGCAGCCGCAGACAGGTTAATGAAAAACTGTTTTTT. Protein product: CASSRRQVNEKLFF.

This sequence joins TRBV6-5 and TRBJ2-1; unclear D gene. The germline CDR1 and CDR2 sequences are MNHEY and SVGAGI. This CDR3 spans 14 amino acids. V was clipped by 7 bases and J by 0 bases, with 10 bases between them. DNA for the CDR3: TGTGCCAGCAATAGACTTAACTCCTACAATGAGCAGTTCTTC. Translation: CASNRLNSYNEQFF.